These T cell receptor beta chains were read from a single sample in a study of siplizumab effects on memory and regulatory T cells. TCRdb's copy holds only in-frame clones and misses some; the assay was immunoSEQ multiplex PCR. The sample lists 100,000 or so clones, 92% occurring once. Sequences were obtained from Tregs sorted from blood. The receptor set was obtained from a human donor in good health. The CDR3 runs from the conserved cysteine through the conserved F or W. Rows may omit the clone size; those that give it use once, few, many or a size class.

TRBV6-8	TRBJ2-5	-	CASSYATSGRAGEETQYF
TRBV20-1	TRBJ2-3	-	CSASLTDTQYF
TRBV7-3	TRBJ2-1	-	CASSLGTSGYNEQFF
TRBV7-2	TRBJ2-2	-	CASSLLTGGTGELFF
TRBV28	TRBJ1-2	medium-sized	CASSLNRGYGYTF
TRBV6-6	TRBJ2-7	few	CASSYSSLGGEQYF
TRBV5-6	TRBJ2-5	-	CASSWLGQGQETQYF
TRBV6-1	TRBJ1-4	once	CASSRGTSTNEKLFF
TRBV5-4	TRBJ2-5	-	CASSLVTEETQYF
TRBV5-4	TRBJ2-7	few	CASSPGLAGSSYEQYF
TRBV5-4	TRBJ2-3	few	CASIPGASGRAPTDTQYF
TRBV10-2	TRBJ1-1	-	CASSSTGGETEAFF
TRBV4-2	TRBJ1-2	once	CASSQDPYTIYGYTF
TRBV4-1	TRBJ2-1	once	CASSQPTSGRYNEQFF
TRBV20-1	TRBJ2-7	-	CSARDPNEQYF
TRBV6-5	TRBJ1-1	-	CASRPGTVNTEAFF
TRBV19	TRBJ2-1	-	CASSMVPREINEQFF
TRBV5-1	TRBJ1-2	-	CASSLDLSSVYGYTF
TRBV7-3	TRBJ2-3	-	CASSFRTTTDTQYF
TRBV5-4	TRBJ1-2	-	CASSSGFSVYGYTF
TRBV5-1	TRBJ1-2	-	CASSLDRYGYTF
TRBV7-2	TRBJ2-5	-	CASSAPLAGGLETQYF
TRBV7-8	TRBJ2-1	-	CASSFYGTSGRAVNEQFF
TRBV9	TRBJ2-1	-	CASSATGTPLNEQFF
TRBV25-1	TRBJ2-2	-	CASSQAGTGELFF
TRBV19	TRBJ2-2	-	CASSPSGKGAGELFF
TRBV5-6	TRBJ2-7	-	CASSLFGPVFYEQYF
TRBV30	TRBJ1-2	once	CAWTRDTNYGYTF
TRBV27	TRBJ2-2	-	CASSFGGTLRNTGELFF